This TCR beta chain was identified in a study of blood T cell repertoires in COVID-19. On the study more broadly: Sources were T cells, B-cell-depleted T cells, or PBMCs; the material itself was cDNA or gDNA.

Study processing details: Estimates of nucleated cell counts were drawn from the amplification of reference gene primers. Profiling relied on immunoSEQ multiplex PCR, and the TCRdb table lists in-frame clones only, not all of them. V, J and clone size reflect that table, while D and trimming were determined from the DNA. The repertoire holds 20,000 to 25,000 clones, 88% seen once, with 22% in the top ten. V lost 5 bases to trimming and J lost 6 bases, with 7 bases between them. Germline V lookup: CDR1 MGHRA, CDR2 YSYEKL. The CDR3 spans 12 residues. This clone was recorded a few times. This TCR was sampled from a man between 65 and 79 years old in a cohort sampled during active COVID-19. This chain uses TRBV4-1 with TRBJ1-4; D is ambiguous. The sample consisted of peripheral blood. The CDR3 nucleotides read TGCGCCAGCAGCAGGGAGTATGAAAAACTGTTTTTT. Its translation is CASSREYEKLFF.